These T cell receptor beta chains were read from a single sample in a study of T cells in Graves' hyperthyroidism and ophthalmopathy. MiXCR, applied by TCRdb to the multiplex PCR reads, yields one record per CDR3 protein. The sample contains roughly 560,000 distinct CDR3 sequences, about 15% of which appear only once. What was sequenced was blood. All receptors come from a woman aged 40-49 years with Graves' ophthalmopathy. The CDR3 runs from the conserved cysteine through the conserved F or W. The D gene is left open where the match is weak. Only some rows state a clone size, as once, few, many or a class for expanded clones.

J: TRBJ1-2; D: NA; V: TRBV5-1; length: 14; size: NA; DNA: TGCGCCAGCAGCTTGGCCTCTCAGGGGTATGGCTACACCTTC; CDR3: CASSLASQGYGYTF
J: TRBJ2-7; D: TRBD2; V: TRBV20-1; length: 14; size: many; DNA: TGCAGTGCTAGAGGCTCTAGCGGAGCCTACGAGCAGTACTTC; CDR3: CSARGSSGAYEQYF
J: TRBJ1-1; D: NA; V: TRBV6-2/TRBV6-3; length: 15; size: many; DNA: TGTGCCAGCAGTTACTCGGACAGTGCGTCTACTGAAGCTTTCTTT; CDR3: CASSYSDSASTEAFF
J: TRBJ2-7; D: NA; V: TRBV6-1; length: 12; size: many; DNA: TGTGCCAGCAGTGAAAGTTCCTACGAGCAGTACTTC; CDR3: CASSESSYEQYF
J: TRBJ2-2; D: TRBD2; V: TRBV13; length: 18; size: NA; DNA: TGTGCCAGCAGGACCAAAATTCCGGGACTAGCGGGAGCCGGGGAGCTGTTTTTT; CDR3: CASRTKIPGLAGAGELFF
J: TRBJ1-2; D: NA; V: TRBV28; length: 13; size: many; DNA: TGTGCCAGCAGTTTACAGACAGGAGATGGCTACACCTTC; CDR3: CASSLQTGDGYTF
J: TRBJ1-2; D: NA; V: TRBV6-5; length: 13; size: many; DNA: TGTGCCAGCAGTTACGGGGGTGGGGAGGGCTACACCTTC; CDR3: CASSYGGGEGYTF
J: TRBJ1-2; D: NA; V: TRBV20-1; length: 12; size: many; DNA: TGCAGTGCTAGTGAGGGGGGGAATGGCTACACCTTC; CDR3: CSASEGGNGYTF
J: TRBJ2-5; D: NA; V: TRBV20-1; length: 11; size: many; DNA: TGCAGTGTGGATACCCAAGAGACCCAGTACTTC; CDR3: CSVDTQETQYF
J: TRBJ2-3; D: NA; V: TRBV27; length: 16; size: many; DNA: TGTGCCAGCAGTTTTTCCTCCGGGACTCCCACAGATACGCAGTATTTT; CDR3: CASSFSSGTPTDTQYF
J: TRBJ2-5; D: TRBD2; V: TRBV11-3; length: 14; size: many; DNA: TGTGCCAGCGGAATAGCGGGAGTGAGAGAGACCCAGTACTTC; CDR3: CASGIAGVRETQYF
J: TRBJ2-5; D: NA; V: TRBV24-1; length: 12; size: many; DNA: TGTGCCACCAGTGATTTATGGCTGAACCAGTACTTC; CDR3: CATSDLWLNQYF
J: TRBJ2-2; D: NA; V: TRBV28; length: 14; size: many; DNA: TGTGCCAGCAAGGCGGGTCAGGTCACCGGGGAGCTGTTTTTT; CDR3: CASKAGQVTGELFF
J: TRBJ2-6; D: NA; V: TRBV9; length: 14; size: NA; DNA: TGTGCCAGCAGCGCGACCTCTGGGGCCAACGTCCTGACTTTC; CDR3: CASSATSGANVLTF
J: TRBJ1-2; D: NA; V: TRBV28; length: 12; size: many; DNA: TGTGCCAGCACGGAGAGCACCTATGGCTACACCTTC; CDR3: CASTESTYGYTF
J: TRBJ1-2; D: TRBD1; V: TRBV30; length: 14; size: many; DNA: TGTGCCTCGGGAAGGGGGCGGCCGACGTTAGGCTACACCTTC; CDR3: CASGRGRPTLGYTF
J: TRBJ1-1; D: NA; V: TRBV12-3/TRBV12-4; length: 12; size: many; DNA: TGTGCCAGCAGTCCCCGGGGTTGGGTAGCTTTCTTT; CDR3: CASSPRGWVAFF
J: TRBJ1-3; D: NA; V: TRBV6-5; length: 13; size: many; DNA: TGTGCCAGCAGCAGGGCGACTGGAAACACCATATATTTT; CDR3: CASSRATGNTIYF
J: TRBJ2-7; D: NA; V: TRBV6-2/TRBV6-3; length: 14; size: many; DNA: TGTGCCAGCAGTTCCTCAGGGAACTCCTACGAGCAGTACTTC; CDR3: CASSSSGNSYEQYF
J: TRBJ2-5; D: TRBD2; V: TRBV6-1; length: 18; size: many; DNA: TGTGCCAGCAGCCGCCGGGTAGCGGGAGCCCTCCCCCAAGAGACCCAGTACTTC; CDR3: CASSRRVAGALPQETQYF